This T cell receptor (beta chain) emerged from a study of cytomegalovirus exposure and HLA in healthy donors. Study conclusions and caveats: The authors enumerated roughly 180 TCR beta chains as linked to cytomegalovirus. Rare TCR sequences predominated, though certain public TCRs were found in many donors. Reported results showed that the classifier diagnosed cytomegalovirus status with high specificity and sensitivity.

Clones were read by immunoSEQ multiplex PCR, and TCRdb kept only the in-frame ones, dropping some. The sample has about 63,000 clones, about 95% seen once; the top ten hold more than 6.5%. Concerning this clone: Its antigen is currently unknown.

This TCR derives from a woman aged 18-29 years in good health and CMV-seropositive. Sequencing was performed on PBMCs.

CDR3 nucleotide sequence: TGCGCCAGCAGCCGAGAGACAGGGGAGGTTGGTTTGGGGCAGTATTTT. This sequence encodes CASSRETGEVGLGQYF. The chain uses TRBV4-3 and TRBJ2-3, with 8 bases that match TRBD1. CDR1 is LGHNA and CDR2 is YSLEER in the germline V gene. The CDR3 is made up of 16 amino acids. V trimming: 4 bases; J trimming: 11 bases; junction bases outside the gene matches: 17.